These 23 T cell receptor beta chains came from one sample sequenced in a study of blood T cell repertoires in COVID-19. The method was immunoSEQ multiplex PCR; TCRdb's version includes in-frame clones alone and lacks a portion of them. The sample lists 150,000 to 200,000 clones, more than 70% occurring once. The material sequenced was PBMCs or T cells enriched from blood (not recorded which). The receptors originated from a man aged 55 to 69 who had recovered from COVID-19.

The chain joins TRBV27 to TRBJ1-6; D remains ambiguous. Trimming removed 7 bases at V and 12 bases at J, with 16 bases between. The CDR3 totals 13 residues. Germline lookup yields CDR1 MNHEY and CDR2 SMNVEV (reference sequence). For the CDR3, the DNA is TGTGCCAGCACTTCCCTGGGAGCCGAACCCCTCCACTTT. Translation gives CASTSLGAEPLHF.

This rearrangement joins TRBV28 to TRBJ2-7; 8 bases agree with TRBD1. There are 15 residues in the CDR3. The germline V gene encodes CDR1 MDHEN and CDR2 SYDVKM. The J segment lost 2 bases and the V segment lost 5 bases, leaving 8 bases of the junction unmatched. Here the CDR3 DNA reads TGTGCCAGCAGTCAATCATCGGACAGGGCCTACGAGCAGTACTTC. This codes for CASSQSSDRAYEQYF. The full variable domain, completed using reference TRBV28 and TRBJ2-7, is DVKVTQSSRYLVKRTGEKVFLECVQDMDHENMFWYRQDPGLGLRLIYFSYDVKMKEKGDIPEGYSVSREKKERFSLILESASTNQTSMYLCASSQSSDRAYEQYFGPGTRLTVT.

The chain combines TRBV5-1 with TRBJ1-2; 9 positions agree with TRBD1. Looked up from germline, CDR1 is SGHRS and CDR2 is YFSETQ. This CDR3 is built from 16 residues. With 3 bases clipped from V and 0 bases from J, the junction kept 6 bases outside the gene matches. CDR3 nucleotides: TGCGCCAGCAGCTCAGGCGGGACAGGGACTAACTATGGCTACACCTTC. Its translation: CASSSGGTGTNYGYTF.

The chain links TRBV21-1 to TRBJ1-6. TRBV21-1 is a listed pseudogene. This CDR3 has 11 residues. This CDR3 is CARPEDSPLHF. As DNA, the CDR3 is TGTGCCCGACCAGAGGATTCACCCCTCCACTTT.

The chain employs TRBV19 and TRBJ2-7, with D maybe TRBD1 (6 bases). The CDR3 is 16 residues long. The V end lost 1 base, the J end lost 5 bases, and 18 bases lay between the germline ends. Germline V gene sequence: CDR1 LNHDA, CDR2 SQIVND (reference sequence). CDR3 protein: CASSIASGQGMNEQYF. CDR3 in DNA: TGTGCCAGTAGTATAGCTTCGGGGCAGGGGATGAACGAGCAGTACTTC.

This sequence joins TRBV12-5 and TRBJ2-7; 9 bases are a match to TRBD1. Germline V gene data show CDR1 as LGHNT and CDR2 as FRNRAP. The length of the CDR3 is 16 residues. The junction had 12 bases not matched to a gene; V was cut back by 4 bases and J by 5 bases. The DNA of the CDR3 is TGTGCTAGTGGTTGGTCGGCGGGACAGGGTCGCAACGAGCAGTACTTC. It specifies CASGWSAGQGRNEQYF.

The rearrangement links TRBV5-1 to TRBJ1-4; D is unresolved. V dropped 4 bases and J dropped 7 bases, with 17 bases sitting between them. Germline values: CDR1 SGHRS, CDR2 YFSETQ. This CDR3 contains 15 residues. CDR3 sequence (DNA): TGCGCCAGCAGCCCGGGAGGGAGGGTCGCTGAAAAACTGTTTTTT. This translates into CASSPGGRVAEKLFF.

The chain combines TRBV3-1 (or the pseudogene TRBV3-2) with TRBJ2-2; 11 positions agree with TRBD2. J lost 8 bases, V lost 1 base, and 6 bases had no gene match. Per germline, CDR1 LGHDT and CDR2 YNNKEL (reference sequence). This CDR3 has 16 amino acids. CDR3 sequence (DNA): TGTGCCAGCAGCCAAGTAGCGGGGGGGCAAAAAGGGGAGCTGTTTTTT. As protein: CASSQVAGGQKGELFF.

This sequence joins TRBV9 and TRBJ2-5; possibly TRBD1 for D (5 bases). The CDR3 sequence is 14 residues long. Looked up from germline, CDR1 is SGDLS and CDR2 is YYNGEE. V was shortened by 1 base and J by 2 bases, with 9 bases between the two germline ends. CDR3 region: CASSVSRGQETQYF. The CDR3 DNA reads TGTGCCAGCAGCGTATCTAGGGGACAAGAGACCCAGTACTTC.

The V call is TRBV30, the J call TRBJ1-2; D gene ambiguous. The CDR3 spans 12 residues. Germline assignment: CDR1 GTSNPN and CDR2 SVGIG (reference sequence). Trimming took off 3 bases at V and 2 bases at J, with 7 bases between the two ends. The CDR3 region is CAWSSRNYGYTF. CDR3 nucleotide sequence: TGTGCCTGGAGCTCCAGAAACTATGGCTACACCTTC.

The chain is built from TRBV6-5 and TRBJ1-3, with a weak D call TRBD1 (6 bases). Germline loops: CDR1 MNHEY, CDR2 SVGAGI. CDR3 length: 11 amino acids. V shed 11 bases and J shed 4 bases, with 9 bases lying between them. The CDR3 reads CAWGTGNTIYF. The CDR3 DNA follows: TGTGCCTGGGGGACAGGAAACACCATATATTTT.

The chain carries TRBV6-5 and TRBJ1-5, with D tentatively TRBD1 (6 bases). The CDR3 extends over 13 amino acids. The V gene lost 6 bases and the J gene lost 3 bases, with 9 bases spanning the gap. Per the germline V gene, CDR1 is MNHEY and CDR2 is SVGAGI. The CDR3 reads CASSRTDNQPQHF. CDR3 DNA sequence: TGTGCCAGCAGCCGGACAGACAATCAGCCCCAGCATTTT.

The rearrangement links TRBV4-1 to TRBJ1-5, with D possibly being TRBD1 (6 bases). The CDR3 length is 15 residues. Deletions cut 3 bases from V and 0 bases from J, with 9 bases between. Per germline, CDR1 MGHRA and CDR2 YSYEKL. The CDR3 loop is CASSQMDSSNQPQHF. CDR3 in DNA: TGCGCCAGCAGCCAGATGGACAGTAGCAATCAGCCCCAGCATTTT.

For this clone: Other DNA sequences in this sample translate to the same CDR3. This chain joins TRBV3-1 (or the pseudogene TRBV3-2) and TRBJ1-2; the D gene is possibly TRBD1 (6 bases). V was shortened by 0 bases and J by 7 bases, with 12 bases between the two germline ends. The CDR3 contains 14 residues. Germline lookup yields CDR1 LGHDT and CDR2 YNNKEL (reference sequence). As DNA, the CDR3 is TGTGCCAGCAGCCAAGATCAGGGGACCGGTGGCTACACCTTC. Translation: CASSQDQGTGGYTF.

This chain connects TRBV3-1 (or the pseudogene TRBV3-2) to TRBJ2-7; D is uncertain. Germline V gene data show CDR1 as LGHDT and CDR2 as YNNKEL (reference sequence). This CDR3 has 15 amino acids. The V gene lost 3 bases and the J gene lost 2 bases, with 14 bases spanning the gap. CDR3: CASSQYSDPTYEQYF. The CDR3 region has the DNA TGTGCCAGCAGCCAGTACAGTGATCCCACCTACGAGCAGTACTTC.

CDR3 in amino acids: CATSEGQAWTYEQYF. The CDR3 DNA reads as TGTGCCACCAGTGAAGGACAGGCCTGGACCTACGAGCAGTACTTC. V and J are TRBV24-1 and TRBJ2-7; 7 bases are a match to TRBD1. The germline V gene encodes CDR1 KGHDR and CDR2 SFDVKD. V trimming: 4 bases; J trimming: 2 bases; junction bases outside the gene matches: 7. The CDR3 extends over 15 amino acids.

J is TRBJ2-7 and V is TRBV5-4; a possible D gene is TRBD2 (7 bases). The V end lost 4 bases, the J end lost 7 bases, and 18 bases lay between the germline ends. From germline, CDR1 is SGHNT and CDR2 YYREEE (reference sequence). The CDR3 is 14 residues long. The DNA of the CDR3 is TGTGCCAGCAGCATATGGGGGGGGGCTGGTGAGCAGTACTTC. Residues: CASSIWGGAGEQYF. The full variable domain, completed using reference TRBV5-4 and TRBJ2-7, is ETGVTQSPTHLIKTRGQQVTLRCSSQSGHNTVSWYQQALGQGPQFIFQYYREEENGRGNFPPRFSGLQFPNYSSELNVNALELDDSALYLCASSIWGGAGEQYFGPGTRLTVT.

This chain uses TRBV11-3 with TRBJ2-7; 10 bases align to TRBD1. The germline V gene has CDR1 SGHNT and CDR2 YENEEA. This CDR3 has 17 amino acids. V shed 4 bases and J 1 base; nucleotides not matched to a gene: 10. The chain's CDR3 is CASSYFRQGASSYEQYF. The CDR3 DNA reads TGTGCCAGCAGCTACTTCCGACAGGGGGCCTCATCCTACGAGCAGTACTTC.

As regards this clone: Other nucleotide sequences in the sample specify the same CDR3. CDR3 sequence: CASSQGRNNQPQHF. The CDR3 region has the DNA TGTGCCAGCAGCCAAGGGCGGAATAATCAGCCCCAGCATTTT. This chain uses TRBV3-1 (or the pseudogene TRBV3-2) with TRBJ1-5; D is ambiguous. This CDR3 comprises 14 residues. Trimming cost V 1 base and J 4 bases, with 8 bases left between them. The V gene's germline CDR1 is LGHDT and CDR2 YNNKEL (reference sequence).

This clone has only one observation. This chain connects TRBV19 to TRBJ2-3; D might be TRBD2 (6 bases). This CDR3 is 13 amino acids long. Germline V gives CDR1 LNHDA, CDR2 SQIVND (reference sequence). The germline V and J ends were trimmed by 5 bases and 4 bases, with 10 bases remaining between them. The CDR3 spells CASSVGGADTQYF. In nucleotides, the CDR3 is TGTGCCAGTAGTGTCGGCGGGGCAGATACGCAGTATTTT.

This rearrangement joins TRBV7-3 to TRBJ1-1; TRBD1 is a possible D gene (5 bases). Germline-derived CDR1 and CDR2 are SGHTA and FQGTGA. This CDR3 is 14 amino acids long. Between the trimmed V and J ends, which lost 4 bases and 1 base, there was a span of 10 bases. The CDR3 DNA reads TGTGCCAGCAGCTATCCGGACACGAACACTGAAGCTTTCTTT. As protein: CASSYPDTNTEAFF. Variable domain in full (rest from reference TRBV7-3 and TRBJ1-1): GAGVSQTPSNKVTEKGKYVELRCDPISGHTALYWYRQSLGQGPEFLIYFQGTGAADDSGLPNDRFFAVRPEGSVSTLKIQRTERGDSAVYLCASSYPDTNTEAFFGQGTRLTVV.

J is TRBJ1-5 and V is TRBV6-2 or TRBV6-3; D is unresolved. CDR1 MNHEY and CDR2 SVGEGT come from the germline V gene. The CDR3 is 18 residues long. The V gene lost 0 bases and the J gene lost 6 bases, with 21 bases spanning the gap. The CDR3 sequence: CASSYSMSNRMEGQPQHF. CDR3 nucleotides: TGTGCCAGCAGTTACTCGATGAGTAACAGAATGGAGGGTCAGCCCCAGCATTTT.

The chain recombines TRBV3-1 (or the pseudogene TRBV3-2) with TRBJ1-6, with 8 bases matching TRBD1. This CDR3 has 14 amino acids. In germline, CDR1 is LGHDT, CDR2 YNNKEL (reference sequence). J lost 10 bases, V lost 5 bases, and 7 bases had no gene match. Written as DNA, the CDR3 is TGTGCCAGCAGCTCACAGGGGGATGGCTCACCCCTCCACTTT. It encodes CASSSQGDGSPLHF.